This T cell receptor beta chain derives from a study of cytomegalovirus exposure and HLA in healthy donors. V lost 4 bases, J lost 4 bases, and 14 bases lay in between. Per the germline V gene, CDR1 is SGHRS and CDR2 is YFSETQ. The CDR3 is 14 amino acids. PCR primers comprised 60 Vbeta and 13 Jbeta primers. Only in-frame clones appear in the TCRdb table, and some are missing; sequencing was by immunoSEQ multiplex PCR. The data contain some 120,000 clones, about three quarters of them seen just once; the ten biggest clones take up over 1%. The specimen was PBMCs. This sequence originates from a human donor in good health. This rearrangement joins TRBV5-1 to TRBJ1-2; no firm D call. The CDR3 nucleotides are TGCGCCAGCAGCCCCTCGGGAGCCACCTATGGCTACACCTTC. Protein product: CASSPSGATYGYTF.